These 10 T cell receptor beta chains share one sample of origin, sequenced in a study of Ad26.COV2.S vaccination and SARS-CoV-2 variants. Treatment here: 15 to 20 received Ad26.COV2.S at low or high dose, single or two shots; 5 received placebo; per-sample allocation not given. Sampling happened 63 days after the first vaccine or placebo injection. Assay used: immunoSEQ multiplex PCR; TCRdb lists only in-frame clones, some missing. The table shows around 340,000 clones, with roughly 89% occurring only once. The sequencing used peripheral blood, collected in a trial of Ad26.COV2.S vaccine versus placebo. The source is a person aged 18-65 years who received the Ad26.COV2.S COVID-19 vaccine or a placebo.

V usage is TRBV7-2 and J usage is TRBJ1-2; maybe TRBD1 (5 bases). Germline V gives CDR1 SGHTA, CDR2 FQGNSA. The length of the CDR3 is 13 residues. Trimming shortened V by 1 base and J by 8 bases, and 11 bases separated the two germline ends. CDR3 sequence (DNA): TGTGCCAGCAGCTTAGAGGGGTCAGGAGGCTACACCTTC. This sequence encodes CASSLEGSGGYTF.

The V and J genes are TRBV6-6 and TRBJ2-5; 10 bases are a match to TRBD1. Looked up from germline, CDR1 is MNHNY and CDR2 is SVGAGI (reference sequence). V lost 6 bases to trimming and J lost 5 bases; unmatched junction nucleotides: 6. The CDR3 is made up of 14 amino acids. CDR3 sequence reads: CASREPGQGETQYF. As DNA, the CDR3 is TGTGCCAGCAGGGAACCGGGACAGGGGGAGACCCAGTACTTC.

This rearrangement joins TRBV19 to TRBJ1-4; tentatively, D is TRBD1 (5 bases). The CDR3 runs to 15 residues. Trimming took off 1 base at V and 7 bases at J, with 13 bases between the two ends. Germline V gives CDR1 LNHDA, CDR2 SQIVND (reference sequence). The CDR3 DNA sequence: TGTGCCAGTAGTATAGGCGCAAGGAGGGGTGAAAAACTGTTTTTT. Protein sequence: CASSIGARRGEKLFF.

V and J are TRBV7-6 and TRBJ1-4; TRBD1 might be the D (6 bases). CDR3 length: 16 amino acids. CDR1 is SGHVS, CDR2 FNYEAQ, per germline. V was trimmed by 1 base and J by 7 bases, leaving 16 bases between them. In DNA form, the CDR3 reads TGTGCCAGCAGCTTAGGCCCGACAGGCGGGAGTGAAAAACTGTTTTTT. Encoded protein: CASSLGPTGGSEKLFF.

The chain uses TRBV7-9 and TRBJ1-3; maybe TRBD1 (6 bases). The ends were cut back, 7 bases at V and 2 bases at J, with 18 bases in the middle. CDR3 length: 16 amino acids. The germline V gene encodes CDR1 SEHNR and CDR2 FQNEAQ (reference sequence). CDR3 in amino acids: CASNQPGGMAGNTIYF. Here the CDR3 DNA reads TGTGCCAGCAACCAACCGGGGGGCATGGCTGGAAACACCATATATTTT.

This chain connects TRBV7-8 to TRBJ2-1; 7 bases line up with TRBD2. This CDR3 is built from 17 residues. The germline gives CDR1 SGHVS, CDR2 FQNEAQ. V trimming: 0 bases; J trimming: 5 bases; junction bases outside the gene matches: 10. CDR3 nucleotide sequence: TGTGCCAGCAGCTTAGCGGGGTTAGTGACTAGCAACAATGAGCAGTTCTTC. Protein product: CASSLAGLVTSNNEQFF.

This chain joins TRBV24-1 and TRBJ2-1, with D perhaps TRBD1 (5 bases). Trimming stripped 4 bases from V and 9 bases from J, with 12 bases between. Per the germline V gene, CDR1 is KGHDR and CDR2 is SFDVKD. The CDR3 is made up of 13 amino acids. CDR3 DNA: TGTGCCACCAGTGACCAAAACAGGCTTGAGCAGTTCTTC. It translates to CATSDQNRLEQFF.

The CDR3 DNA is TGTGCCAGCAGCTGGACTAGCGGGGCCCCCTACGAGCAGTACTTC. Encoded protein: CASSWTSGAPYEQYF. V and J are TRBV11-2 and TRBJ2-7; the match to TRBD2 covers 12 bases. J lost 2 bases, V lost 4 bases, and 3 bases had no gene match. CDR3 length equals 15 residues. Germline-derived CDR1 and CDR2 are SGHAT and FQNNGV.

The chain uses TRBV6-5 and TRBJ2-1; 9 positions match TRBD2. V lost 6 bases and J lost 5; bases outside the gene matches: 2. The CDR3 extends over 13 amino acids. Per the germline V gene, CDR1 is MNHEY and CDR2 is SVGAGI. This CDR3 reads CASRTSGDNEQFF. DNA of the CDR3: TGTGCCAGCAGGACTAGCGGAGACAATGAGCAGTTCTTC.

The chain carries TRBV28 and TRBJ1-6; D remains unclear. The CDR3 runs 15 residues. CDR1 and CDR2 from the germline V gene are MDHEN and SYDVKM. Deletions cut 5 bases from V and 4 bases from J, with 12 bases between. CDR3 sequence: CASSPLNPYNSPLHF. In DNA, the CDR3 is TGTGCCAGCAGTCCTTTAAATCCTTATAATTCACCCCTCCACTTT.